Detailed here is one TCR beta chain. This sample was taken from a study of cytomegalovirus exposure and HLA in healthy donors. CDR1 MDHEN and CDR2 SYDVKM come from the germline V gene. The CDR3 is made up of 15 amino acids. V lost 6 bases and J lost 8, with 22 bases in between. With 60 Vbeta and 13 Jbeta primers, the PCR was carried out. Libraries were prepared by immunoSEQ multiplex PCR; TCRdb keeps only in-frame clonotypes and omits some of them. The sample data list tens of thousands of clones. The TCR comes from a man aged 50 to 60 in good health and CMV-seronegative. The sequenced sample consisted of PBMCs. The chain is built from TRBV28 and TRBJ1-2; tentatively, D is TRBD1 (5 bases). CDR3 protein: CASSHSSRGVLGYTF. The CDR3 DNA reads TGTGCCAGCAGCCATTCGAGCCGGGGGGTATTGGGCTACACCTTC.